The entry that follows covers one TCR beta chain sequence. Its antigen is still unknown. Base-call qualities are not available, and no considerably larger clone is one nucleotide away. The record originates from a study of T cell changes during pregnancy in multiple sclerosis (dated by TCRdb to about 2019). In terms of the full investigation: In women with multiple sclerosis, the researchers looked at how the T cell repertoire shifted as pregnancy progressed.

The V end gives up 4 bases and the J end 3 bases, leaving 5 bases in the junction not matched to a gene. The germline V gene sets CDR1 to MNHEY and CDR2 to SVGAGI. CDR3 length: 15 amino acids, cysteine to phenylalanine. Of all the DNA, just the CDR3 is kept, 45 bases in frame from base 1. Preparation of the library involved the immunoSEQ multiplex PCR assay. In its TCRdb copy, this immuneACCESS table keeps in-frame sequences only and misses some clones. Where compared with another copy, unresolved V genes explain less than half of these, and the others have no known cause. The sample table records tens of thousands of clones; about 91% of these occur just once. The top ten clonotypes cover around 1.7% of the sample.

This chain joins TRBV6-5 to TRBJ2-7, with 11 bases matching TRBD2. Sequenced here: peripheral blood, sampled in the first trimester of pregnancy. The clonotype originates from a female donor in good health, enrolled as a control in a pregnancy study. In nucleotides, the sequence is TGTGCCAGCAGTTTCGGGACTAGCGGAGTCTACGAGCAGTACTTC. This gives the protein CASSFGTSGVYEQYF.